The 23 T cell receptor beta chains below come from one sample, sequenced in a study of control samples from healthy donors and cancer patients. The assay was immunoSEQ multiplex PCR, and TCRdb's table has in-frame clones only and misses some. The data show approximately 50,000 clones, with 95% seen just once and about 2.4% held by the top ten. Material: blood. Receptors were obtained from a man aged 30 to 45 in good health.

The chain's CDR3 is CASSSGTGGAGETQYF. CDR3 nucleotides: TGTGCCAGCAGCTCCGGGACAGGGGGCGCGGGAGAGACCCAGTACTTC. This rearrangement joins TRBV5-4 to TRBJ2-5; 12 bases fit TRBD1. This CDR3 has 16 residues. Trimming removed 3 bases from V and 4 bases from J; junction bases left unmatched: 7. Germline V CDR1 and CDR2: SGHNT, YYREEE (reference sequence).

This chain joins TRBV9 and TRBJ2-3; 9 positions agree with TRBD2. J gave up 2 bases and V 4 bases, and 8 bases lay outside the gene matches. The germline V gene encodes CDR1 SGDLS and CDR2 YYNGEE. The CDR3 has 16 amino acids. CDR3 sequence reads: CASSSRGTSTTDTQYF. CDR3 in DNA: TGTGCCAGCAGCTCGCGAGGGACTAGCACCACAGATACGCAGTATTTT.

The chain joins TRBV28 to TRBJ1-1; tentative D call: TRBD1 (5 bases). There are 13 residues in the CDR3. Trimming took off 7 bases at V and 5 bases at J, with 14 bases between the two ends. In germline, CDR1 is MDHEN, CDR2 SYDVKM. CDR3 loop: CASNSGRGTEAFF. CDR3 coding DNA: TGTGCCAGCAATTCAGGGCGTGGGACTGAAGCTTTCTTT.

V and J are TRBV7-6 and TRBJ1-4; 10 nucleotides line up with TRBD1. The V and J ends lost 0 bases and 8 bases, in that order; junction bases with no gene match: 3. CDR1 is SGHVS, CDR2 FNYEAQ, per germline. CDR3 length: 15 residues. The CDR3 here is CASSLARDRGEKLFF. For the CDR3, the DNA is TGTGCCAGCAGCTTAGCCCGGGACAGGGGAGAAAAACTGTTTTTT.

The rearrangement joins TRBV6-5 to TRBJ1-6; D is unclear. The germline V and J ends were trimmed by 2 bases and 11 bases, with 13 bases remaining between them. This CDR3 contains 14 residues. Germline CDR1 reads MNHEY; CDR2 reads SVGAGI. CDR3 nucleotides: TGTGCCAGCAGTTACGGGGTAGTCGGTCCACCCCTCCACTTT. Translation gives CASSYGVVGPPLHF.

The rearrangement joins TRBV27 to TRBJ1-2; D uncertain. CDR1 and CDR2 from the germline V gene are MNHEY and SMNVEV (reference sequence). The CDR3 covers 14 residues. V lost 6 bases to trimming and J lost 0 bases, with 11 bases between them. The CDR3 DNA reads TGTGCCAGCAGCTCCGTGCCAGCTAACTATGGCTACACCTTC. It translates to CASSSVPANYGYTF.

This CDR3 reads CASSYDSGVGTEAFF. CDR3 nucleotides: TGTGCCAGCAGTTACGACTCGGGTGTAGGGACTGAAGCTTTCTTT. The genes are TRBV6-2 or TRBV6-3 and TRBJ1-1, with unresolved D. The CDR3 runs to 15 residues. Germline V gene lookup returns CDR1 MNHEY and CDR2 SVGEGT. Between the trimmed V and J ends, which lost 2 bases and 5 bases, there was a span of 15 bases.

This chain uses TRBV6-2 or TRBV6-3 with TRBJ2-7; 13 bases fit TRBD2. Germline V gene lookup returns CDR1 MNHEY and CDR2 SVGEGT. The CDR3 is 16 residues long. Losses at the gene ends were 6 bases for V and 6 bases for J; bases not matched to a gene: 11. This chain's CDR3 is CASSPLRTSGRGEQYF. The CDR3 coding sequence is TGTGCCAGCAGCCCTCTAAGGACTAGCGGGAGAGGCGAGCAGTACTTC.

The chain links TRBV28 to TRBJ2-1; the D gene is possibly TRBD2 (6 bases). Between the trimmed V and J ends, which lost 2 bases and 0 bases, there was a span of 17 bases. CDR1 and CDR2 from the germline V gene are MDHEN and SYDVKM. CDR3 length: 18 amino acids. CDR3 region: CASSLLGRGLSSYNEQFF. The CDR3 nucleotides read TGTGCCAGCAGTTTACTAGGTCGGGGACTCAGCTCCTACAATGAGCAGTTCTTC.

In DNA form, the CDR3 reads TGTGCCAGCAGCCCTAGGGACCTCGCAGATACGCAGTATTTT. As protein: CASSPRDLADTQYF. V and J are TRBV13 and TRBJ2-3; possibly TRBD1 or TRBD2 for D (5 bases each). V was cut by 5 bases and J by 4 bases, with 13 bases left in between. In germline, CDR1 is PRHDT, CDR2 FYEKMQ (reference sequence). This CDR3 has 14 residues.

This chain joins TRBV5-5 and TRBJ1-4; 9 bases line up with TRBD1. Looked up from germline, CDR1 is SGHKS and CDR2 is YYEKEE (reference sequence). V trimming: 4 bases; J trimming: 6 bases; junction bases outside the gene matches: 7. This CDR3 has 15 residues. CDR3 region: CASSRRTGVDEKLFF. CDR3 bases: TGTGCCAGCAGCCGGAGGACAGGGGTTGATGAAAAACTGTTTTTT.

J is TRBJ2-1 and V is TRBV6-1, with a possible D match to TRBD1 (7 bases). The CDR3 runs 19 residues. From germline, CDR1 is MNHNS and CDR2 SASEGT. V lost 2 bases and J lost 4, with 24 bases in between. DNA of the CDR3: TGTGCCAGCAGTGAAAGGCCCCGGGCAGGGGGGACTCTTTACAATGAGCAGTTCTTC. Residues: CASSERPRAGGTLYNEQFF.

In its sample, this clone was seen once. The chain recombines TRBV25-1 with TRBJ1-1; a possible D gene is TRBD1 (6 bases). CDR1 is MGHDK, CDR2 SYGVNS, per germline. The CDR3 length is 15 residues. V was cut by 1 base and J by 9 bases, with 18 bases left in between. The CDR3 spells CASSESLPAGTKAFF. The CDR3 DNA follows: TGTGCCAGCAGTGAATCTCTTCCGGCAGGGACAAAAGCTTTCTTT.

The CDR3 DNA reads TGCGCCAGCAGCTTGGGTGATGGGACGTCAAGTGAAAAACTGTTTTTT. Protein sequence: CASSLGDGTSSEKLFF. This rearrangement joins TRBV5-1 to TRBJ1-4; a weak D match, TRBD1 (5 bases). Trimming took 0 bases from V and 7 from J, leaving 16 bases between them. The CDR3 is made up of 16 amino acids. The germline CDR1 and CDR2 sequences are SGHRS and YFSETQ.

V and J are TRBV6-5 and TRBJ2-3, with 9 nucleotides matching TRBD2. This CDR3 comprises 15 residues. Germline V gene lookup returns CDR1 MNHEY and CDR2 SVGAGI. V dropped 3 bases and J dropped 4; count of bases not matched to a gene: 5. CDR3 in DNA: TGTGCCAGCAGTTATTCAGCGGGAGGATCAGATACGCAGTATTTT. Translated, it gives CASSYSAGGSDTQYF.

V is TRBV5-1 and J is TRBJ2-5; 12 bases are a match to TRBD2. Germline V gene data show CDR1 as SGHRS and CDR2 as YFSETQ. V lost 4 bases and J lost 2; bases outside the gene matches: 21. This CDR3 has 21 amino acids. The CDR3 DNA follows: TGCGCCAGCAGCGCAACCAACCGGACTAGCGGGAACATAGAGCAACAAGAGACCCAGTACTTC. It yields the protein CASSATNRTSGNIEQQETQYF.

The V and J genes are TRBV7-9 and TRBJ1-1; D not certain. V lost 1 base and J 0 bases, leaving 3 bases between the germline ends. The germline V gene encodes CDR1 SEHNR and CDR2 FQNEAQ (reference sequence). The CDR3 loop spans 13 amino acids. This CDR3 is CASSLDMNTEAFF. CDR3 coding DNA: TGTGCCAGCAGCTTAGACATGAACACTGAAGCTTTCTTT.

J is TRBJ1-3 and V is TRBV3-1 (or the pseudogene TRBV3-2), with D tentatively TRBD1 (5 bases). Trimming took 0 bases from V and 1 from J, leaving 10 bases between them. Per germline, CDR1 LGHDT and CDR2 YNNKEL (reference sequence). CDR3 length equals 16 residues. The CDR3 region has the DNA TGTGCCAGCAGCCAAGATCTAAGGGGTTCTGGAAACACCATATATTTT. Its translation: CASSQDLRGSGNTIYF.

CDR3 in DNA: TGTGCCAGCTCACCAGAGGGGAGGCCGAGGACCGGGGAGCTGTTTTTT. Encoded protein: CASSPEGRPRTGELFF. This rearrangement joins TRBV18 to TRBJ2-2; tentatively, D is TRBD2 (6 bases). The germline V and J ends were trimmed by 2 bases and 5 bases, with 15 bases remaining between them. The CDR3 loop spans 16 amino acids. From germline, CDR1 is KGHSH and CDR2 LQKENI.

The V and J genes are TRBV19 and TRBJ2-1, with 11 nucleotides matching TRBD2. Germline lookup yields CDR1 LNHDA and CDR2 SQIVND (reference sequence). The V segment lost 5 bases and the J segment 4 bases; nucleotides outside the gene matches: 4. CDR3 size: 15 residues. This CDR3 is CASSWGTSGYNEQFF. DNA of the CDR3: TGTGCCAGTAGTTGGGGGACTAGCGGTTACAATGAGCAGTTCTTC.

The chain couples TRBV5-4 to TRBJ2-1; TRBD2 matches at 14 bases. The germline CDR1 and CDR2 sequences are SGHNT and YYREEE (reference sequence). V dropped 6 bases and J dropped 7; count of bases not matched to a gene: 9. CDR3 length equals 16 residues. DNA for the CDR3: TGTGCCAGCACGAAGACTAGCGGGAGGGAATTTAATGAGCAGTTCTTC. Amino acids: CASTKTSGREFNEQFF.

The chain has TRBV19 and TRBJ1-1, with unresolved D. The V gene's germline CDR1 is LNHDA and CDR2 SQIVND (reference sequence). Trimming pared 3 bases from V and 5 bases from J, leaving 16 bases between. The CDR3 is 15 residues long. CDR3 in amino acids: CASSMPIISRTEAFF. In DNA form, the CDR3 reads TGTGCCAGTAGTATGCCTATCATTTCTAGGACTGAAGCTTTCTTT.

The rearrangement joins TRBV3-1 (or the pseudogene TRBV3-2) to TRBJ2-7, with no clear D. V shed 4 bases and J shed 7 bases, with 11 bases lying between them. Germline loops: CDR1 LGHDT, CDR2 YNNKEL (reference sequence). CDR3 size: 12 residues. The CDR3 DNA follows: TGTGCCAGCAGCCTCCTGGATGGTGAGCAGTACTTC. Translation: CASSLLDGEQYF.